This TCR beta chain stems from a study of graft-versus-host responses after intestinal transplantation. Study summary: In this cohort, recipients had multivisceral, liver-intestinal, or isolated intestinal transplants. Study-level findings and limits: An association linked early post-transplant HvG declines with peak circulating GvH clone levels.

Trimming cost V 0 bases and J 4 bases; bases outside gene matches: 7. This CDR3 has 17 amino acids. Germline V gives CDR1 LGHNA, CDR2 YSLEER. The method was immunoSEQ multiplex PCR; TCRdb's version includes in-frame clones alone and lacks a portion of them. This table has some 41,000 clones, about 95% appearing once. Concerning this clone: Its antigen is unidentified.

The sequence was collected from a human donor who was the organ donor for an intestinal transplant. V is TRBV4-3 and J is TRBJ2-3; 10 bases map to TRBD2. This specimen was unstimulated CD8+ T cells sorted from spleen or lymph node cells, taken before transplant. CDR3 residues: CASSQDGSAGGPDTQYF. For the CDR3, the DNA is TGCGCCAGCAGCCAAGATGGGTCAGCGGGGGGGCCAGATACGCAGTATTTT.